This T cell receptor (beta chain) was obtained from a study of T-cell memory formation after mild COVID-19. Germline values: CDR1 SEHNR, CDR2 FQNEAQ (reference sequence). The CDR3 is 15 residues long. With 5 bases removed from V and 2 bases from J, the gap between germline ends came to 14 bases. MiXCR, run by TCRdb on the 5' RACE reads, gives a single entry per CDR3 protein. The data hold under 600,000 distinct CDR3 sequences, with less than 25% observed a single time. Findings of the study overall: Clones that contracted from day 15 to 85 were balanced CD4/CD8, while later expanders leaned CD4+. Clones which contracted sat mainly in CM and EM if CD4+, and in EMRA if CD8+.

The sample holds many counts of this clonotype. The antigen remains unidentified. This rearrangement joins TRBV7-9 to TRBJ2-3, with D possibly matching TRBD2 (5 bases). This receptor was taken from an adult woman who had mild COVID-19 (a few samples of this study predate the infection). Cell type and time point are not known. Sequences were obtained from PBMCs or a T cell subset sorted from them (not recorded which). The CDR3 loop is CASSPSGANTDTQYF. The CDR3 DNA reads as TGTGCCAGCAGCCCCAGCGGAGCCAACACAGATACGCAGTATTTT.